These 18 T cell receptor beta chains originate from one sample sequenced in a study of T cells in localized non-small cell lung cancer. TCRdb's table, derived via immunoSEQ multiplex PCR, lists solely in-frame clones and lacks some. The sample contains tens of thousands of clones, 87% of which appear only once. Source: peripheral blood mononuclear cells, taken before any cancer treatment. Every receptor here comes from a man aged 35-69 years with stage III lung adenocarcinoma.

The J gene is TRBJ1-1, the V gene TRBV6-6; 7 bases agree with TRBD1. The germline CDR1 and CDR2 sequences are MNHNY and SVGAGI (reference sequence). J lost 4 bases, V lost 4 bases, and 6 bases had no gene match. The CDR3 spans 14 residues. CDR3 loop: CASSFRNRGTEAFF. The CDR3 DNA reads TGTGCCAGCAGTTTCCGAAACAGGGGCACTGAAGCTTTCTTT.

J is TRBJ1-6 and V is TRBV7-9; D unresolved. In germline, CDR1 is SEHNR, CDR2 FQNEAQ (reference sequence). This CDR3 region has 14 residues. V was cut by 8 bases and J by 8 bases, with 16 bases left in between. The CDR3 DNA reads as TGTGCCAGCGGGATGACAAGGCCCCATTCACCCCTCCACTTT. This gives the protein CASGMTRPHSPLHF.

The chain's CDR3 is CASSFITVRGLSKNEQFF. CDR3 DNA: TGTGCCAGCAGCTTTATCACTGTAAGGGGGCTGAGTAAAAATGAGCAGTTCTTC. This rearrangement joins TRBV5-5 to TRBJ2-1, with 7 bases matching TRBD1. CDR3 length: 18 amino acids. V was clipped by 2 bases and J by 7 bases; unmatched bases: 18. The germline V gene has CDR1 SGHKS and CDR2 YYEKEE (reference sequence). Complete variable domain (other parts from reference TRBV5-5 and TRBJ2-1): DAGVTQSPTHLIKTRGQQVTLRCSPISGHKSVSWYQQVLGQGPQFIFQYYEKEERGRGNFPDRFSARQFPNYSSELNVNALLLGDSALYLCASSFITVRGLSKNEQFFGPGTRLTVL.

V and J are TRBV4-1 and TRBJ2-6; D remains ambiguous. V lost 1 base and J 1 base, leaving 5 bases between the germline ends. The CDR3 is made up of 15 amino acids. Germline V lookup: CDR1 MGHRA, CDR2 YSYEKL. CDR3 bases: TGCGCCAGCAGCCAAGCAGGTTCTGGGGCCAACGTCCTGACTTTC. Translating gives CASSQAGSGANVLTF.

The chain carries TRBV19 and TRBJ1-6; tentative D call: TRBD1 (5 bases). Trimming took 6 bases from V and 7 from J, leaving 13 bases between them. The CDR3 consists of 14 residues. Germline V gene data show CDR1 as LNHDA and CDR2 as SQIVND (reference sequence). CDR3 sequence: CASRMGPKNSPLHF. In nucleotides, the CDR3 is TGTGCCAGTAGAATGGGACCGAAGAATTCACCCCTCCACTTT.

The table lists this clone with a few counts. DNA for the CDR3: TGTGCCAGTAGTATCCCGGGGGCGCCGAACACTGAAGCTTTCTTT. It yields the protein CASSIPGAPNTEAFF. This sequence joins TRBV19 and TRBJ1-1; D might be TRBD1 (6 bases). This CDR3 is built from 15 residues. Trimming took 3 bases from V and 1 from J, leaving 12 bases between them. In germline, CDR1 is LNHDA, CDR2 SQIVND (reference sequence).

The CDR3 region is CASSSEARDTQYF. The CDR3 DNA is TGTGCCAGCAGCTCCGAAGCGAGAGATACGCAGTATTTT. V usage is TRBV7-2 and J usage is TRBJ2-3; D is uncertain. Germline CDR1 and CDR2: SGHTA and FQGNSA. Between the trimmed V and J ends, which lost 4 bases and 5 bases, there was a span of 10 bases. The CDR3 consists of 13 residues.

The chain joins TRBV7-2 to TRBJ2-7; TRBD2 might be the D (6 bases). The CDR3 length is 15 residues. The germline V gene encodes CDR1 SGHTA and CDR2 FQGNSA. Trimming took 0 bases from V and 2 from J, leaving 11 bases between them. In DNA form, the CDR3 reads TGTGCCAGCAGCTTAGCTGGCGGGGAAGCCTACGAGCAGTACTTC. Residues: CASSLAGGEAYEQYF.

The CDR3 sequence: CASSSGGVADTQYF. In DNA, the CDR3 is TGTGCCAGCAGCTCCGGCGGGGTTGCAGATACGCAGTATTTT. The chain links TRBV7-2 to TRBJ2-3; D is possibly TRBD2 (6 bases). This CDR3 contains 14 residues. From germline, CDR1 is SGHTA and CDR2 FQGNSA. Between the trimmed V and J ends, which lost 4 bases and 4 bases, there was a span of 12 bases.

The gene calls are TRBV7-6 and TRBJ1-1; TRBD1 matches 10 bases. Per the germline V gene, CDR1 is SGHVS and CDR2 is FNYEAQ. The CDR3 runs to 16 residues. The V gene end was trimmed by 5 bases and the J gene end by 5 bases; junction bases not matched to a gene: 11. The CDR3 protein is CASSPLIGQGGTEAFF. Written as DNA, the CDR3 is TGTGCCAGCAGCCCCTTGATTGGACAGGGGGGAACTGAAGCTTTCTTT.

J is TRBJ1-4 and V is TRBV10-3; no firm D call. The length of the CDR3 is 15 residues. The V gene's germline CDR1 is ENHRY and CDR2 SYGVKD. V was pared by 6 bases and J by 0 bases, with 11 bases between. CDR3 region: CAISLEWATNEKLFF. The CDR3 DNA is TGTGCCATCAGCCTAGAATGGGCAACTAATGAAAAACTGTTTTTT.

This clone was observed once. The chain couples TRBV11-2 to TRBJ2-3; 10 positions match TRBD1. Germline assignment: CDR1 SGHAT and CDR2 FQNNGV. After removal of 6 bases from V and 3 bases from J, the junction contained 6 bases not matched to a gene. This CDR3 spans 15 amino acids. The CDR3 reads CASRLGQGFTDTQYF. The CDR3 region has the DNA TGTGCCAGCAGACTGGGACAGGGGTTTACAGATACGCAGTATTTT.

This chain links TRBV7-9 with TRBJ2-2; 11 nucleotides line up with TRBD1. The CDR3 is 17 amino acids. The trim removed 5 bases at V and 4 bases at J, leaving 9 bases unmatched. Looked up from germline, CDR1 is SEHNR and CDR2 is FQNEAQ (reference sequence). In nucleotides, the CDR3 is TGTGCCAGCAGCCCCCCGGGACAGGGGGTTCTCACCGGGGAGCTGTTTTTT. As protein: CASSPPGQGVLTGELFF.

The gene calls are TRBV30 and TRBJ1-2; D not resolved. The ends were cut back, 2 bases at V and 5 bases at J, with 15 bases in the middle. Germline V gives CDR1 GTSNPN, CDR2 SVGIG (reference sequence). This CDR3 is built from 14 residues. The CDR3 spells CAWSLGLSLYGYTF. CDR3 in DNA: TGTGCCTGGAGTTTGGGTCTATCTCTATATGGCTACACCTTC.

This rearrangement joins TRBV9 to TRBJ1-1; TRBD1 matches at 8 bases. The CDR3 runs 14 residues. Looked up from germline, CDR1 is SGDLS and CDR2 is YYNGEE. J gave up 6 bases and V 3 bases, and 7 bases lay outside the gene matches. The CDR3 sequence is CASSARTGKSEAFF. The CDR3 DNA follows: TGTGCCAGCAGCGCCCGGACAGGGAAGTCTGAAGCTTTCTTT.

The chain is built from TRBV6-5 and TRBJ1-2; 12 positions agree with TRBD1. Germline values: CDR1 MNHEY, CDR2 SVGAGI. V lost 5 bases and J lost 7; bases outside the gene matches: 8. The CDR3 consists of 15 residues. CDR3 loop: CASSLIGTGGIGYTF. In nucleotides, the CDR3 is TGTGCCAGCAGTCTAATCGGGACAGGGGGCATTGGCTACACCTTC.

The chain carries TRBV25-1 and TRBJ1-5; D remains ambiguous. Germline V lookup: CDR1 MGHDK, CDR2 SYGVNS. Deletions cut 7 bases from V and 0 bases from J, with 10 bases between. This CDR3 region has 14 residues. The CDR3 region has the DNA TGTGCCAGCACCCCGGCGGCTAGCAATCAGCCCCAGCATTTT. This encodes CASTPAASNQPQHF.

This clone was picked up a small number of times. This chain joins TRBV6-1 and TRBJ1-6; D is undetermined. There are 11 residues in the CDR3. Trimming shortened V by 1 base and J by 8 bases, and 0 bases separated the two germline ends. The germline V gene has CDR1 MNHNS and CDR2 SASEGT. CDR3 sequence: CASSEDSPLHF. CDR3 nucleotides: TGTGCCAGCAGTGAAGATTCACCCCTCCACTTT.